This T cell receptor (beta chain) is from a study of CD8 T cells in Susac syndrome. CDR3 length: 13 amino acids. Trimming took 5 bases from V and 6 from J, leaving 11 bases between them. Germline CDR1 and CDR2: SNHLY and FYNNEI. When the RNA was reverse transcribed, random hexamers were used with an input of 0.5 to 1 ug. TCRdb reprocessed the immunoSEQ multiplex PCR reads via MiXCR and lists one record per CDR3 protein. The sample lists over 150,000 distinct CDR3 sequences; about 93% were seen once. The gene calls are TRBV2 and TRBJ1-5; D is undetermined. Material for sequencing was CD4+ T cells from PBMCs. This receptor was obtained from a human donor with multiple sclerosis. The CDR3 spells CASSTGGSQPQHF. CDR3 bases: TGTGCCAGCAGTACCGGAGGGAGTCAGCCCCAGCATTTT. Supplemented by reference TRBV2 and TRBJ1-5, the full variable domain reads EPEVTQTPSHQVTQMGQEVILRCVPISNHLYFYWYRQILGQKVEFLVSFYNNEISEKSEIFDDQFSVERPDGSNFTLKIRSTKLEDSAMYFCASSTGGSQPQHFGDGTRLSIL.